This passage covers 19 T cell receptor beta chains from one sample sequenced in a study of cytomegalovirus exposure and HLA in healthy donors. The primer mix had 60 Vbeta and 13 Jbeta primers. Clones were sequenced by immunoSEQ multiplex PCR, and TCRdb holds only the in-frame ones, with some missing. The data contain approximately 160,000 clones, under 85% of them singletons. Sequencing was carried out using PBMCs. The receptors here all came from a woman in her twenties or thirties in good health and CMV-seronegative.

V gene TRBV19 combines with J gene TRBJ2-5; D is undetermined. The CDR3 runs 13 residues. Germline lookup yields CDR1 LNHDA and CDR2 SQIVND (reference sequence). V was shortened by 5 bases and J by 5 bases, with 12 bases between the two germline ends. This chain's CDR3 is CASSGQTAETQYF. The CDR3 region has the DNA TGTGCCAGTAGTGGGCAAACCGCGGAGACCCAGTACTTC.

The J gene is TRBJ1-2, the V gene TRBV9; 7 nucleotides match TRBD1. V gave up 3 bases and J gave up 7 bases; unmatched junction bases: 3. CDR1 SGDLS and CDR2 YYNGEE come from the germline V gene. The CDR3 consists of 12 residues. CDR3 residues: CASSGAGGGYTF. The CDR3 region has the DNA TGTGCCAGCAGCGGTGCAGGGGGTGGCTACACCTTC.

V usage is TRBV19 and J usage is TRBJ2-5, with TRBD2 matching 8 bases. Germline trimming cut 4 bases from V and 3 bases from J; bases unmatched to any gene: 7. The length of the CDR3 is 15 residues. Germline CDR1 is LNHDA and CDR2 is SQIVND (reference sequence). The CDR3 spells CASSTKGLAEETQYF. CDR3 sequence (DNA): TGTGCCAGTAGTACTAAAGGACTAGCAGAAGAGACCCAGTACTTC. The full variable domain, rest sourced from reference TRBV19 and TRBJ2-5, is DGGITQSPKYLFRKEGQNVTLSCEQNLNHDAMYWYRQDPGQGLRLIYYSQIVNDFQKGDIAEGYSVSREKKESFPLTVTSAQKNPTAFYLCASSTKGLAEETQYFGPGTRLLVL.

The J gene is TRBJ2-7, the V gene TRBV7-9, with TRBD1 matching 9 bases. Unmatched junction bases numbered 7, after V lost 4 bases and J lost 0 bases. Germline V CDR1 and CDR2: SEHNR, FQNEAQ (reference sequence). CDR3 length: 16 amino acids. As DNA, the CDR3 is TGTGCCAGCAGCTCGGTGGACAGGGGAGGCTCCTACGAGCAGTACTTC. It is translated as CASSSVDRGGSYEQYF.

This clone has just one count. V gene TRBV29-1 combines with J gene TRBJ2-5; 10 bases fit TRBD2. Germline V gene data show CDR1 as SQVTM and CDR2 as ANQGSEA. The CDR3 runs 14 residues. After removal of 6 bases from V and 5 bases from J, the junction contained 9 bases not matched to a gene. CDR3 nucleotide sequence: TGCAGCGTGATCCTCATAGCGGGGGGTGAGACCCAGTACTTC. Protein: CSVILIAGGETQYF.

CDR3 loop: CASRPTGVGTEAFF. The CDR3 coding sequence is TGTGCCAGCAGACCGACAGGGGTCGGCACTGAAGCTTTCTTT. This chain uses TRBV6-5 with TRBJ1-1; 8 bases map to TRBD1. Germline CDR1 and CDR2: MNHEY and SVGAGI. The CDR3 consists of 14 residues. Trimming removed 6 bases from V and 4 bases from J; junction bases left unmatched: 7.

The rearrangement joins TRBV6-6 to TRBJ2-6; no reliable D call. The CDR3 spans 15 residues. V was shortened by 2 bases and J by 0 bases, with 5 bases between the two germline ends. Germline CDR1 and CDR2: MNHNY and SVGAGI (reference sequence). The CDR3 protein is CASSYPGSGANVLTF. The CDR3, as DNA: TGTGCCAGCAGTTACCCAGGCTCTGGGGCCAACGTCCTGACTTTC.

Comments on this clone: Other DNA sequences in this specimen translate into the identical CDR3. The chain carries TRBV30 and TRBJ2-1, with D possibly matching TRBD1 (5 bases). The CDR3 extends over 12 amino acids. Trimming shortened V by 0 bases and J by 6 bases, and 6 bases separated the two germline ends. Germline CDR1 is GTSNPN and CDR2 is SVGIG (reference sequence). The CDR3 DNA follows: TGTGCCTGGAGTGTAAGGGGCAATGAGCAGTTCTTC. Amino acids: CAWSVRGNEQFF.

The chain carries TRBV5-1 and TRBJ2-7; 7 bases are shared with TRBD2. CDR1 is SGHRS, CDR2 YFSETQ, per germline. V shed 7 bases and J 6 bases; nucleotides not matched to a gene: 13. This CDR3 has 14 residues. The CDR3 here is CASGGDSFVGEQYF. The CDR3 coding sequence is TGCGCCAGCGGGGGGGACTCGTTTGTCGGCGAGCAGTACTTC.

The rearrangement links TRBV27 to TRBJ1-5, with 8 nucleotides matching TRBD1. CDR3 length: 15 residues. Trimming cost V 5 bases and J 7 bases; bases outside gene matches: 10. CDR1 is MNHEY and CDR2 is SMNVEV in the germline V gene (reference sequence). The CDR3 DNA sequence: TGTGCCAGCAGTCCCATCGGACAGGGCAGCCAGCCCCAGCATTTT. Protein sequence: CASSPIGQGSQPQHF.

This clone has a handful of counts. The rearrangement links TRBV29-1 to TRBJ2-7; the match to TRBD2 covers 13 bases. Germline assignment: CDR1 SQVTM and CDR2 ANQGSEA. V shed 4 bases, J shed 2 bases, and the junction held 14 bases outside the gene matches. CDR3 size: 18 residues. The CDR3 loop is CSVVWAGLAGLVAYEQYF. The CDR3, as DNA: TGCAGCGTTGTTTGGGCGGGACTAGCGGGATTGGTAGCCTACGAGCAGTACTTC.

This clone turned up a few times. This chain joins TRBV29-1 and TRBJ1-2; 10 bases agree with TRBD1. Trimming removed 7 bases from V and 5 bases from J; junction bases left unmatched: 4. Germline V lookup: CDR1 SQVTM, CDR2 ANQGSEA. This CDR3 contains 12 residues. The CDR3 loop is CSAGQGEYGYTF. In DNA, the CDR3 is TGCAGCGCTGGACAGGGGGAATATGGCTACACCTTC.

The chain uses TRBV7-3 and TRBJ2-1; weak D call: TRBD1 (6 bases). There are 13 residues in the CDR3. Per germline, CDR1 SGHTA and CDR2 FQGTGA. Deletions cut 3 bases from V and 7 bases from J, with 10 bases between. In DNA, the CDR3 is TGTGCCAGCAGCTTGTACAGGGCAAATGAGCAGTTCTTC. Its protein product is CASSLYRANEQFF.

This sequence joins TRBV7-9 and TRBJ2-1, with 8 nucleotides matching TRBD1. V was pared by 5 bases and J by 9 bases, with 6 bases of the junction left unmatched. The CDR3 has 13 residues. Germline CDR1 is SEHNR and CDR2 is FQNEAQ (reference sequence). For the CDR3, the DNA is TGTGCCAGCAGCCCCAGGGGGCCGGTTGAGCAGTTCTTC. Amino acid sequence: CASSPRGPVEQFF.

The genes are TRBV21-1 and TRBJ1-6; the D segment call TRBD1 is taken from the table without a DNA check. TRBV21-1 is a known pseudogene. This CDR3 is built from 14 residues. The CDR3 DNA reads TGTGCCGCACGGGACAGGGAGAGGTGTTCACCCCTCCACTTT. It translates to CAARDRERCSPLHF.

The CDR3 bases are TGCGCCAGCAGTCTGAGGTCCGGGACTGGGGCCAACGTCCTGACTTTC. This sequence encodes CASSLRSGTGANVLTF. V gene TRBV5-1 combines with J gene TRBJ2-6, with D possibly being TRBD2 (5 bases). The germline gives CDR1 SGHRS, CDR2 YFSETQ. V was pared by 5 bases and J by 2 bases, with 14 bases between. This CDR3 has 16 residues.

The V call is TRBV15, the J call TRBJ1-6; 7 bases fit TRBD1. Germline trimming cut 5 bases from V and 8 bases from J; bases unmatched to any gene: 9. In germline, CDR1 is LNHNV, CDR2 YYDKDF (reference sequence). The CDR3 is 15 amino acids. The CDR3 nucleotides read TGTGCCACCAGCCCCGGGACAGACGGGGATTCACCCCTCCACTTT. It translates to CATSPGTDGDSPLHF.

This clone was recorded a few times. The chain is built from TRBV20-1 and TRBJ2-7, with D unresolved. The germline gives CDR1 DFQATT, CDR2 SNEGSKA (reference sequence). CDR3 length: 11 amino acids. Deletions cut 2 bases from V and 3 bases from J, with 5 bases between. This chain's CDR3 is CSARLVYEQYF. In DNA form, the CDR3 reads TGCAGTGCTAGACTAGTCTACGAGCAGTACTTC.

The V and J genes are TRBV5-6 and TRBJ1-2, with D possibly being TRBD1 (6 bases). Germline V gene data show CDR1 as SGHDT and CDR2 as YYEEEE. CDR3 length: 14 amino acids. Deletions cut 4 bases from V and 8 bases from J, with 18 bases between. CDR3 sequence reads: CASSRRTGLRGYTF. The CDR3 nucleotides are TGTGCCAGCAGCCGCCGAACAGGGCTGAGGGGCTACACCTTC.